The 13 T cell receptor beta chains presented below share a single source sample, sequenced in a study of cytomegalovirus exposure and HLA in healthy donors. Primers: 60 Vbeta forward and 13 Jbeta reverse. Here immunoSEQ multiplex PCR was the method, and the copy in TCRdb shows in-frame clones only, minus some. The sample records 150,000 to 200,000 clones, about four fifths being singletons. Sequenced input: PBMCs. These receptors came from a girl aged 10 to 17 in good health and CMV-seropositive.

This chain connects TRBV6-6 to TRBJ2-2, with 7 bases lining up with TRBD2. This CDR3 spans 14 amino acids. The ends lost 5 bases at V and 7 bases at J; junction bases unmatched: 7. Germline CDR1 reads MNHNY; CDR2 reads SVGAGI (reference sequence). CDR3 residues: CASSPRLAGGELFF. The CDR3 region has the DNA TGTGCCAGCAGTCCGCGACTAGCTGGCGGGGAGCTGTTTTTT.

The CDR3 DNA sequence: TGTGCCAGCAGCAGGAGCGGGAACACTGAAGCTTTCTTT. It codes for CASSRSGNTEAFF. The V gene is TRBV7-2, the J gene TRBJ1-1; D uncertain. V lost 5 bases and J 1 base, leaving 8 bases between the germline ends. CDR1 and CDR2 (germline): SGHTA, FQGNSA. The length of the CDR3 is 13 residues.

The genes are TRBV27 and TRBJ1-1, with D uncertain. This CDR3 region has 12 residues. Germline CDR1 reads MNHEY; CDR2 reads SMNVEV (reference sequence). V lost 6 bases and J lost 8, with 13 bases in between. The chain's CDR3 is CASSPGGREAFF. The CDR3 DNA sequence: TGTGCCAGCAGCCCCGGCGGTCGGGAAGCTTTCTTT.

This clone was picked up a small number of times. CDR3 residues: CASRDPWPHNEQFF. In nucleotides, the CDR3 is TGCGCCAGCAGAGATCCCTGGCCACACAATGAGCAGTTCTTC. V usage is TRBV5-1 and J usage is TRBJ2-1; the D is unclear. Deletions cut 5 bases from V and 5 bases from J, with 14 bases between. The CDR3 spans 14 residues. CDR1 SGHRS and CDR2 YFSETQ come from the germline V gene.

The rearrangement joins TRBV5-4 to TRBJ2-1; TRBD2 matches 9 bases. The V segment lost 0 bases and the J segment 6 bases; nucleotides outside the gene matches: 7. The germline CDR1 and CDR2 sequences are SGHNT and YYREEE (reference sequence). CDR3 length: 16 residues. DNA for the CDR3: TGTGCCAGCAGCTTGGCCCTAGCGGGGCACATCAATGAGCAGTTCTTC. Translation gives CASSLALAGHINEQFF.

CDR3 loop: CASSEFRGNYGYTF. The CDR3, as DNA: TGCGCCAGCAGTGAGTTTAGGGGGAACTATGGCTACACCTTC. The genes are TRBV10-2 and TRBJ1-2; tentatively, D is TRBD1 (6 bases). In germline, CDR1 is WSHSY, CDR2 SAAADI. V was trimmed by 1 base and J by 2 bases, leaving 8 bases between them. CDR3 length: 14 residues.

This clone occurred once. The CDR3 DNA reads as TGCAGCGTTGAATCGGAGGCATTCCCCTACGAGCAGTACTTC. Protein product: CSVESEAFPYEQYF. The rearrangement links TRBV29-1 to TRBJ2-7; D is perhaps TRBD2 (5 bases). Trimming left V 2 bases short and J 2 bases short, with 13 bases between. The germline V gene has CDR1 SQVTM and CDR2 ANQGSEA. CDR3 size: 14 residues.

The CDR3 nucleotides read TGTGCCAGCAGTGACGCTGGACAAGACTACAATGAGCAGTTCTTC. This encodes CASSDAGQDYNEQFF. The genes are TRBV6-4 and TRBJ2-1, with D perhaps TRBD1 (5 bases). The CDR3 is 15 residues long. Trimming removed 2 bases at V and 3 bases at J, with 11 bases between. Germline CDR1 reads MRHNA; CDR2 reads SNTAGT.

The chain uses TRBV4-1 and TRBJ1-6, with 9 bases lining up with TRBD1. V shed 2 bases and J 9 bases; nucleotides not matched to a gene: 5. Germline CDR1 and CDR2: MGHRA and YSYEKL. This CDR3 region has 15 residues. Written as DNA, the CDR3 is TGCGCCAGCAGCCAAAGGACAGGGGATGGTTCACCCCTCCACTTT. This gives the protein CASSQRTGDGSPLHF.

The J gene is TRBJ2-7, the V gene TRBV7-2; D possibly corresponds to TRBD2 (6 bases). V was cut by 4 bases and J by 1 base, with 11 bases left in between. This CDR3 is built from 14 residues. CDR1 and CDR2 (germline): SGHTA, FQGNSA. CDR3 bases: TGTGCCAGCAGCTGGGGGACTGGATCCTACGAGCAGTACTTC. Translating it yields CASSWGTGSYEQYF.

This chain links TRBV4-1 with TRBJ2-1, with D possibly TRBD1 on 5 matching bases. Germline CDR1 and CDR2: MGHRA and YSYEKL. The CDR3 totals 16 residues. The V gene lost 1 base and the J gene lost 2 bases, with 12 bases spanning the gap. This chain's CDR3 is CASSQVQGGTYNEQFF. In DNA, the CDR3 is TGCGCCAGCAGCCAAGTTCAGGGTGGAACCTACAATGAGCAGTTCTTC.

V gene TRBV10-3 combines with J gene TRBJ2-5, with 10 bases that match TRBD2. The end of the DNA fits TRBJ2-7 better, so the J call may be wrong. CDR1 is ENHRY, CDR2 SYGVKD, per germline. The length of the CDR3 is 14 residues. The CDR3 DNA is TGTGCCATCAGTGACCTAGCGGGGGCCTACGAGCAGTACTTC. It specifies CAISDLAGAYEQYF.

The rearrangement links TRBV30 to TRBJ2-1; 8 bases align to TRBD2. Germline CDR1 is GTSNPN and CDR2 is SVGIG (reference sequence). The junction had 11 bases not matched to a gene; V was cut back by 4 bases and J by 0 bases. The CDR3 length is 17 residues. The CDR3, as DNA: TGTGCCTGGACAGGCCCCAGGGCGGGGGGCTCCTACAATGAGCAGTTCTTC. As protein: CAWTGPRAGGSYNEQFF.